Each of the 21 T cell receptor beta chains below was sequenced from the same sample in a study of blood T cell repertoires in COVID-19. Sequencing was performed with immunoSEQ multiplex PCR; in TCRdb, only in-frame clones are kept and a portion is missing. The repertoire has some 160,000 clones, around 87% of them found once; the top ten carry 2% to 3%. The material sequenced was peripheral blood. These receptor sequences come from a woman older than 75 with COVID-19, enrolled during active disease.

The chain has TRBV28 and TRBJ1-3, with TRBD1 as a possible D gene (6 bases). This CDR3 has 15 residues. Per germline, CDR1 MDHEN and CDR2 SYDVKM. Trimming took 5 bases from V and 5 from J, leaving 16 bases between them. The CDR3 sequence is CASSLSQGSRNTIYF. As DNA, the CDR3 is TGTGCCAGCAGTCTTAGTCAGGGGTCTCGAAACACCATATATTTT.

This sequence joins TRBV9 and TRBJ1-5; TRBD1 agrees at 7 bases. Germline trimming cut 4 bases from V and 6 bases from J; bases unmatched to any gene: 10. The V gene's germline CDR1 is SGDLS and CDR2 YYNGEE. The CDR3 sequence is 15 residues long. CDR3 DNA sequence: TGTGCCAGCAGCCCCCAGGGGGGTTTCGGTCAGCCCCAGCATTTT. It encodes CASSPQGGFGQPQHF.

The V call is TRBV3-1 (or the pseudogene TRBV3-2), the J call TRBJ1-1, with a possible D match to TRBD1 (5 bases). The germline V gene encodes CDR1 LGHDT and CDR2 YNNKEL (reference sequence). Trimming left V 1 base short and J 1 base short, with 10 bases between. This CDR3 is built from 15 residues. CDR3 protein: CASSQAGGGNTEAFF. The CDR3 region has the DNA TGTGCCAGCAGCCAAGCCGGGGGTGGGAACACTGAAGCTTTCTTT.

CDR3 nucleotide sequence: TGCAGTGCTAGTCCCTTGGGACAAACAAGCAATCAGCCCCAGCATTTT. This codes for CSASPLGQTSNQPQHF. The chain combines TRBV20-1 with TRBJ1-5; possibly TRBD1 for D (6 bases). The CDR3 sequence is 16 residues long. V was trimmed by 3 bases and J by 1 base, leaving 16 bases between them. Germline CDR1 is DFQATT and CDR2 is SNEGSKA (reference sequence).

V is TRBV5-1 and J is TRBJ1-3; 8 bases are a match to TRBD1. V shed 0 bases, J shed 2 bases, and the junction held 7 bases outside the gene matches. The germline V gene encodes CDR1 SGHRS and CDR2 YFSETQ. CDR3 size: 17 residues. Here the CDR3 reads CASSLDLRQGTGNTIYF. Here the CDR3 DNA reads TGCGCCAGCAGCTTGGATTTAAGACAGGGGACTGGAAACACCATATATTTT. The full variable domain, its missing parts supplied by reference TRBV5-1 and TRBJ1-3, is KAGVTQTPRYLIKTRGQQVTLSCSPISGHRSVSWYQQTPGQGLQFLFEYFSETQRNKGNFPGRFSGRQFSNSRSEMNVSTLELGDSALYLCASSLDLRQGTGNTIYFGEGSWLTVV.

The chain uses TRBV3-1 (or the pseudogene TRBV3-2) and TRBJ1-4, with D uncertain. The CDR3 covers 13 residues. The germline V and J ends were trimmed by 4 bases and 7 bases, with 10 bases remaining between them. Germline CDR1 reads LGHDT; CDR2 reads YNNKEL (reference sequence). As DNA, the CDR3 is TGTGCCAGCAGCCCTGAGGTTGGTGAAAAACTGTTTTTT. Residues: CASSPEVGEKLFF.

This clone was recorded once. Different DNA sequences within this sample yield the same CDR3. V is TRBV5-1 and J is TRBJ2-1; 9 nucleotides match TRBD2. Losses at the gene ends were 0 bases for V and 9 bases for J; bases not matched to a gene: 7. Per the germline V gene, CDR1 is SGHRS and CDR2 is YFSETQ. The CDR3 contains 15 residues. In DNA form, the CDR3 reads TGCGCCAGCAGCTTGGTTAGCGGGAGCGGCGGTGAGCAGTTCTTC. It translates to CASSLVSGSGGEQFF.

This clone was seen a handful of times. The sample carries other DNA sequences with the same CDR3. J is TRBJ1-5 and V is TRBV2; D uncertain. This CDR3 contains 14 residues. Germline V gives CDR1 SNHLY, CDR2 FYNNEI. Between the trimmed V and J ends, which lost 6 bases and 3 bases, there was a span of 12 bases. CDR3 DNA sequence: TGTGCCAGCAGAACCGGGAGAAACAATCAGCCCCAGCATTTT. Translation gives CASRTGRNNQPQHF.

The CDR3 sequence is CASSFQGQPQHF. The CDR3 nucleotides are TGTGCCAGCAGTTTCCAGGGTCAGCCCCAGCATTTT. The chain employs TRBV6-2 or TRBV6-3 and TRBJ1-5; TRBD1 might be the D (5 bases). The V and J ends lost 4 bases and 6 bases respectively, with 7 bases between them. The CDR3 is 12 residues long. Germline V lookup: CDR1 MNHEY, CDR2 SVGEGT.

The chain recombines TRBV14 with TRBJ1-2, with D tentatively TRBD1 (6 bases). CDR1 SGHDN and CDR2 FVKESK come from the germline V gene. This CDR3 region has 15 residues. The V and J ends lost 0 bases and 3 bases respectively, with 11 bases between them. The CDR3 nucleotides are TGTGCCAGCAGCCAAGATGCAGGACAGTACTATGGCTACACCTTC. Residues: CASSQDAGQYYGYTF. Full variable domain (missing parts from reference TRBV14 and TRBJ1-2): EAGVTQFPSHSVIEKGQTVTLRCDPISGHDNLYWYRRVMGKEIKFLLHFVKESKQDESGMPNNRFLAERTGGTYSTLKVQPAELEDSGVYFCASSQDAGQYYGYTFGSGTRLTVV.

Only one count was recorded for this clone. The chain employs TRBV10-3 and TRBJ1-2; D is unclear. The CDR3 length is 16 residues. V was clipped by 5 bases and J by 0 bases, with 16 bases between them. CDR1 ENHRY and CDR2 SYGVKD come from the germline V gene. The CDR3 DNA reads TGTGCCATCAGTAGCTCGGACGGGATGACTAACTATGGCTACACCTTC. Translating gives CAISSSDGMTNYGYTF.

The V and J genes are TRBV28 and TRBJ2-7; D possibly corresponds to TRBD2 (6 bases). CDR3 length: 16 residues. Germline V CDR1 and CDR2: MDHEN, SYDVKM. With 5 bases removed from V and 4 bases from J, the gap between germline ends came to 21 bases. CDR3 nucleotides: TGTGCCAGCAGTCTAGCGACGAAAACCCTTAGGTACGAGCAGTACTTC. Amino acid sequence: CASSLATKTLRYEQYF.

V gene TRBV5-5 combines with J gene TRBJ2-2, with D maybe TRBD2 (5 bases). Germline V CDR1 and CDR2: SGHKS, YYEKEE (reference sequence). The CDR3 contains 15 residues. Trimming left V 0 bases short and J 8 bases short, with 14 bases between. This CDR3 reads CASSLAVGISGELFF. CDR3 nucleotides: TGTGCCAGCAGCTTGGCCGTCGGGATATCTGGGGAGCTGTTTTTT.

This chain uses TRBV10-3 with TRBJ1-1, with 9 nucleotides matching TRBD1. Germline lookup yields CDR1 ENHRY and CDR2 SYGVKD. V was pared by 6 bases and J by 5 bases, with 10 bases of the junction left unmatched. The CDR3 has 15 residues. In nucleotides, the CDR3 is TGTGCCATCAGGGCTCACTACAGGGGGCGGACTGAAGCTTTCTTT. The encoded protein is CAIRAHYRGRTEAFF.

The genes are TRBV9 and TRBJ2-7, with 7 positions matching TRBD1. The V segment lost 0 bases and the J segment 7 bases; nucleotides outside the gene matches: 7. This CDR3 is 14 amino acids long. CDR1 SGDLS and CDR2 YYNGEE come from the germline V gene. In DNA, the CDR3 is TGTGCCAGCAGCGTAGAACAGGGGTTGGGGGAGCAGTACTTC. It encodes CASSVEQGLGEQYF.

V gene TRBV5-1 combines with J gene TRBJ1-2; 11 nucleotides align to TRBD1. Germline lookup yields CDR1 SGHRS and CDR2 YFSETQ. V lost 4 bases to trimming and J lost 4 bases; unmatched junction nucleotides: 3. CDR3 length: 14 amino acids. This chain's CDR3 is CASSDGTGGYGYTF. CDR3 bases: TGCGCCAGCAGCGACGGGACAGGGGGCTATGGCTACACCTTC. Combining the CDR3 with reference TRBV5-1 and TRBJ1-2 gives the whole variable domain KAGVTQTPRYLIKTRGQQVTLSCSPISGHRSVSWYQQTPGQGLQFLFEYFSETQRNKGNFPGRFSGRQFSNSRSEMNVSTLELGDSALYLCASSDGTGGYGYTFGSGTRLTVV.

The CDR3 loop is CASRTTIETQYF. The CDR3 bases are TGTGCCAGCAGAACCACTATAGAGACCCAGTACTTC. The rearrangement links TRBV28 to TRBJ2-5; no definite D call. The germline gives CDR1 MDHEN, CDR2 SYDVKM. V was shortened by 6 bases and J by 4 bases, with 9 bases between the two germline ends. The CDR3 covers 12 residues.

This chain links TRBV14 with TRBJ2-1; 8 bases match TRBD2. Germline-derived CDR1 and CDR2 are SGHDN and FVKESK. The CDR3 consists of 15 residues. V trimming: 1 base; J trimming: 6 bases; junction bases outside the gene matches: 5. The CDR3 loop reads CASSQGLALFNEQFF. In DNA, the CDR3 is TGTGCCAGCAGCCAAGGACTAGCGCTATTCAATGAGCAGTTCTTC.

The chain couples TRBV6-2 or TRBV6-3 to TRBJ2-3; a possible D gene is TRBD2 (7 bases). The CDR3 runs 16 residues. V lost 2 bases and J lost 5, with 17 bases in between. Germline V gene lookup returns CDR1 MNHEY and CDR2 SVGEGT. The CDR3, as DNA: TGTGCCAGCAGTTACCCCGAGGGGGGGCTCAGAGATACGCAGTATTTT. It translates to CASSYPEGGLRDTQYF.

This chain uses TRBV6-1 with TRBJ1-6; D ambiguous. V was trimmed by 1 base and J by 3 bases, leaving 7 bases between them. CDR1 is MNHNS, CDR2 SASEGT, per germline. The CDR3 spans 15 residues. The CDR3 loop reads CASSEGSRYNSPLHF. The CDR3 coding sequence is TGTGCCAGCAGTGAAGGGAGTCGCTATAATTCACCCCTCCACTTT.

This clone was seen at least ten times. The V and J genes are TRBV19 and TRBJ1-6, with D tentatively TRBD1 (6 bases). Trimming stripped 5 bases from V and 5 bases from J, with 16 bases between. Per the germline V gene, CDR1 is LNHDA and CDR2 is SQIVND (reference sequence). The length of the CDR3 is 16 residues. CDR3 residues: CASSLFSSGDNSPLHF. CDR3 sequence (DNA): TGTGCCAGTAGTCTATTTTCCTCAGGGGATAATTCACCCCTCCACTTT.